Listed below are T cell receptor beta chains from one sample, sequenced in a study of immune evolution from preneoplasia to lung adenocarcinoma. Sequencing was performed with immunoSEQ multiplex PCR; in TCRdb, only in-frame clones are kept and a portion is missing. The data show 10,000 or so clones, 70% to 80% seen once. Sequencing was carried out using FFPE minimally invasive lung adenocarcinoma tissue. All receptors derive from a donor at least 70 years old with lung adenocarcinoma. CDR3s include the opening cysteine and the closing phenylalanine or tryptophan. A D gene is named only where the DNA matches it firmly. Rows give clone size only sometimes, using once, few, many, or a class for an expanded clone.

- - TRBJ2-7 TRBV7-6 CASSFQAGTAEQYF TGTGCCAGCAGCTTCCAGGCAGGCACAGCCGAGCAGTACTTC
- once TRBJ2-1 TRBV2 CASSLSYNEQFF TGTGCCAGCAGCCTCTCCTACAATGAGCAGTTCTTC
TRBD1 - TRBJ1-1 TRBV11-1 CASSLGQGNTEAFF TGTGCCAGCAGCTTGGGACAGGGGAACACTGAAGCTTTCTTT
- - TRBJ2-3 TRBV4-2 CASSHQADTQYF TGTGCCAGCAGCCATCAAGCAGATACGCAGTATTTT
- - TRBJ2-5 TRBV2 CASSVLGLETQYF TGTGCCAGCAGTGTCCTGGGGTTGGAGACCCAGTACTTC
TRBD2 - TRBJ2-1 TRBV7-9 CASTPPGLAFEQFF TGTGCCAGCACCCCCCCGGGACTAGCTTTTGAGCAGTTCTTC
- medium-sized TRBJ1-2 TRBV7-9 CASSPQNRAGYTF TGTGCCAGCAGCCCACAGAACAGGGCTGGCTACACCTTC
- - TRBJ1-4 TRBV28 CASTIGGTNEKLFF TGTGCCAGCACAATTGGGGGGACTAATGAAAAACTGTTTTTT
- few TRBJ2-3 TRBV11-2 CASSLVPGANTDTQYF TGTGCCAGCAGCTTAGTTCCGGGGGCGAACACAGATACGCAGTATTTT
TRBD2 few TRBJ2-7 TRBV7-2 CASSARASSGSVEQYF TGTGCCAGCAGCGCTCGAGCTTCTAGCGGGAGTGTCGAGCAGTACTTC
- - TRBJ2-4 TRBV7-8 CASSYNAKNIQYF TGTGCCAGCAGCTACAACGCCAAAAACATTCAGTACTTC
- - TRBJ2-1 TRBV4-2 CASSQGSYNEQFF TGTGCCAGCAGCCAAGGGTCCTACAATGAGCAGTTCTTC
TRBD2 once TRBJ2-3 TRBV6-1 CASSGGAPGLAGADTQYF TGTGCCAGCAGTGGGGGTGCACCGGGACTAGCGGGAGCGGATACGCAGTATTTT
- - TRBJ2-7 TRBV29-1 CSAIRDLGEQYF TGCAGCGCTATCCGGGACCTAGGCGAGCAGTACTTC
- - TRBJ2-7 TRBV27 CASSPAFSYEQYF TGTGCCAGCAGTCCAGCTTTCTCCTACGAGCAGTACTTC
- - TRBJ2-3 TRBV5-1 CASSPFSKTDTQYF TGCGCCAGCAGCCCATTCTCGAAAACAGATACGCAGTATTTT
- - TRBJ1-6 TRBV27 CASSLKRSSYNSPLHF TGTGCCAGCAGTTTAAAGCGGAGCTCCTATAATTCACCCCTCCACTTT
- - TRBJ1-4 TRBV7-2 CASSLRGTTNEKLFF TGTGCCAGCAGCTTACGGGGCACAACTAATGAAAAACTGTTTTTT
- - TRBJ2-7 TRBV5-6 CASSPGQSYEQYF TGTGCCAGCAGCCCAGGCCAGTCCTACGAGCAGTACTTC
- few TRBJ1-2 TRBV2 CASSGGPTRGYTF TGTGCCAGCAGTGGCGGCCCGACTAGGGGCTACACCTTC
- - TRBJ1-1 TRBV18 CASSPIGTGNTEAFF TGTGCCAGCTCACCAATCGGGACGGGGAACACTGAAGCTTTCTTT
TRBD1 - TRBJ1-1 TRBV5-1 CASSLGQGGVNTEAFF TGCGCCAGCAGCTTGGGACAGGGGGGTGTGAACACTGAAGCTTTCTTT
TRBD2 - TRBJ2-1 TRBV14 CASSAPRAGEQFF TGTGCCAGCAGCGCACCCCGAGCGGGAGAGCAGTTCTTC
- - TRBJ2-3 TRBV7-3 CASSLTAEAVTDTQYF TGTGCCAGCAGCTTAACAGCGGAGGCTGTAACAGATACGCAGTATTTT
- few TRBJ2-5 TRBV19 CASKEAEYQETQYF TGTGCCAGTAAAGAGGCGGAGTACCAAGAGACCCAGTACTTC
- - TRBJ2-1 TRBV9 CASSVEVLANEQFF TGTGCCAGCAGCGTAGAAGTTTTAGCCAATGAGCAGTTCTTC
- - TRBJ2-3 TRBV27 CASSPPNTDTQYF TGTGCCAGCAGTCCACCTAACACAGATACGCAGTATTTT
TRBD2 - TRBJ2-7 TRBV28 CASSWPSGSNEQYF TGTGCCAGCAGTTGGCCTAGCGGGAGTAACGAGCAGTACTTC